The following is a TCR beta chain sequence with its context. Its target is unknown. This record comes from a study of T cell responses to AZD1222 COVID-19 vaccine. Clones were sequenced by immunoSEQ multiplex PCR, and TCRdb holds only the in-frame ones, with some missing. The sample has tens of thousands of clones, 80% seen once. Findings and limits, study-wide: Targeting of unmutated variant regions was reportedly seen in nearly half of spike-specific TCRs. Once two AZD1222 doses were given, Spike-specific TCR breadth and depth went up. Donors skewed white British and female; clonal diversity was possibly underestimated. Researchers took repertoire samples only after the peak T cell response had come.

V gave up 0 bases and J gave up 1 base, with 7 bases separating them. CDR3 length equals 14 residues. In germline, CDR1 is SGHRS, CDR2 YFSETQ. The clonotype was recovered from an adult who received the AZD1222 COVID-19 vaccine. The sample was peripheral blood, taken 28 days after the second AZD1222 dose. This rearrangement joins TRBV5-1 to TRBJ1-1; D is ambiguous. The CDR3 spells CASSLASQNTEAFF. The DNA for the CDR3 is TGCGCCAGCAGCTTGGCGTCACAGAACACTGAAGCTTTCTTT.